These 23 T cell receptor beta chains came from one sample sequenced in a study of cytomegalovirus exposure and HLA in healthy donors. Primers included in the PCR were 60 Vbeta and 13 Jbeta primers. The protocol was immunoSEQ multiplex PCR, while the TCRdb copy is restricted to in-frame clones and leaves out a portion. The table shows some 200,000 clones, with less than 85% occurring only once. Sequenced material: PBMCs. These receptors came from a man between 18 and 29 years old in good health and CMV-seronegative.

The chain links TRBV19 to TRBJ2-3; 8 positions match TRBD2. Germline CDR1 and CDR2: LNHDA and SQIVND (reference sequence). J gave up 2 bases and V 6 bases, and 10 bases lay outside the gene matches. The CDR3 sequence is 16 residues long. This chain's CDR3 is CASSPSTSEYTDTQYF. In DNA form, the CDR3 reads TGTGCCAGTAGCCCGTCGACTAGCGAATACACAGATACGCAGTATTTT.

In its sample, this clone was seen once. The chain links TRBV7-3 to TRBJ2-3; 11 bases map to TRBD2. With 2 bases clipped from V and 4 bases from J, the junction kept 11 bases outside the gene matches. The CDR3 is made up of 18 amino acids. Germline lookup yields CDR1 SGHTA and CDR2 FQGTGA. The CDR3 loop is CASSLGTSGSFIADTQYF. The CDR3 nucleotides are TGTGCCAGCAGCTTAGGGACTAGCGGATCGTTTATCGCAGATACGCAGTATTTT.

The chain employs TRBV2 and TRBJ2-7; TRBD1 is a possible D gene (6 bases). CDR1 is SNHLY and CDR2 is FYNNEI in the germline V gene. Between the trimmed V and J ends, which lost 6 bases and 1 base, there was a span of 10 bases. The CDR3 totals 13 residues. CDR3 sequence reads: CASRLGGSYEQYF. The CDR3 nucleotides read TGTGCCAGCAGGTTAGGGGGTTCCTACGAGCAGTACTTC. Variable domain in full (rest from reference TRBV2 and TRBJ2-7): EPEVTQTPSHQVTQMGQEVILRCVPISNHLYFYWYRQILGQKVEFLVSFYNNEISEKSEIFDDQFSVERPDGSNFTLKIRSTKLEDSAMYFCASRLGGSYEQYFGPGTRLTVT.

This rearrangement joins TRBV5-4 to TRBJ2-5; tentatively, D is TRBD1 (5 bases). The CDR3 runs 14 residues. Germline lookup yields CDR1 SGHNT and CDR2 YYREEE (reference sequence). V was pared by 0 bases and J by 2 bases, with 8 bases between. The CDR3: CASSLGGEQETQYF. The CDR3 nucleotides read TGTGCCAGCAGCTTGGGGGGCGAGCAAGAGACCCAGTACTTC.

This chain uses TRBV7-9 with TRBJ1-3; 9 bases fit TRBD1. The J segment lost 4 bases and the V segment lost 4 bases, leaving 5 bases of the junction unmatched. The CDR3 is 15 amino acids. From germline, CDR1 is SEHNR and CDR2 FQNEAQ (reference sequence). In DNA form, the CDR3 reads TGTGCCAGCAGCTCGGACAGGGGACAAGGAAACACCATATATTTT. This sequence encodes CASSSDRGQGNTIYF.

V usage is TRBV5-4 and J usage is TRBJ2-1, with D possibly TRBD2 on 5 matching bases. The CDR3 covers 14 residues. The germline V gene encodes CDR1 SGHNT and CDR2 YYREEE (reference sequence). Trimming took off 4 bases at V and 8 bases at J, with 16 bases between the two ends. The CDR3 protein is CASSLHGIIYEQFF. The CDR3 DNA follows: TGTGCCAGCAGCCTCCACGGGATCATCTATGAGCAGTTCTTC.

The rearrangement joins TRBV7-2 to TRBJ2-3; TRBD2 matches 10 bases. J gave up 6 bases and V 5 bases, and 20 bases lay outside the gene matches. This CDR3 has 19 residues. The germline V gene has CDR1 SGHTA and CDR2 FQGNSA. CDR3 in amino acids: CASSPPGVLAGVVPDTQYF. CDR3 DNA: TGTGCCAGCAGCCCACCCGGGGTTCTAGCGGGAGTGGTCCCGGATACGCAGTATTTT.

The chain combines TRBV10-1 with TRBJ2-7; weak D call: TRBD1 (6 bases). The CDR3 totals 16 residues. Germline CDR1 reads WNHNN; CDR2 reads SYGVQD (reference sequence). V gave up 3 bases and J gave up 1 base, with 16 bases separating them. The CDR3 DNA is TGCGCCAGCAGTGAATTCGGTATAGGGGGATCCTACGAGCAGTACTTC. This encodes CASSEFGIGGSYEQYF.

In DNA form, the CDR3 reads TGTGCCAGCAGTTCACAGGGGTCGAGCAATCAGCCCCAGCATTTT. It is translated as CASSSQGSSNQPQHF. This chain links TRBV2 with TRBJ1-5; 7 bases agree with TRBD1. Germline V CDR1 and CDR2: SNHLY, FYNNEI. J was trimmed by 1 base and V by 5 bases; bases with no gene match: 5. The CDR3 has 15 residues.

In this sample, this clone turned up a few times. The chain recombines TRBV10-3 with TRBJ2-3, with D possibly matching TRBD2 (5 bases). CDR1 is ENHRY and CDR2 is SYGVKD in the germline V gene. V gave up 6 bases and J gave up 0 bases, with 7 bases separating them. This CDR3 is 13 amino acids long. In DNA form, the CDR3 reads TGTGCCATCAGAGGCGGGAGCACAGATACGCAGTATTTT. Translated, it gives CAIRGGSTDTQYF.

The rearrangement joins TRBV5-4 to TRBJ2-1; D ambiguous. Germline V gene lookup returns CDR1 SGHNT and CDR2 YYREEE (reference sequence). The CDR3 totals 15 residues. The ends were cut back, 5 bases at V and 4 bases at J, with 16 bases in the middle. CDR3 loop: CASRSGWQLYNEQFF. The CDR3 nucleotides are TGTGCCAGCAGGTCCGGGTGGCAGCTTTACAATGAGCAGTTCTTC.

The chain is built from TRBV9 and TRBJ1-6, with a tentative D call TRBD1 (5 bases). Germline V CDR1 and CDR2: SGDLS, YYNGEE. V was shortened by 2 bases and J by 8 bases, with 5 bases between the two germline ends. The CDR3 is 12 amino acids. CDR3 DNA: TGTGCCAGCAGCGTCAGGGATTCACCCCTCCACTTT. This codes for CASSVRDSPLHF.

The chain combines TRBV19 with TRBJ2-7, with 11 bases aligning to TRBD2. The CDR3 has 16 residues. Trimming took 3 bases from V and 2 from J; bases not matched to a gene: 6. Germline CDR1 and CDR2: LNHDA and SQIVND (reference sequence). In DNA form, the CDR3 reads TGTGCCAGTAGTATCGGGACTAGCGGAGGGGCCTACGAGCAGTACTTC. Translation gives CASSIGTSGGAYEQYF. Full variable domain (outside the CDR3, taken from reference TRBV19 and TRBJ2-7): DGGITQSPKYLFRKEGQNVTLSCEQNLNHDAMYWYRQDPGQGLRLIYYSQIVNDFQKGDIAEGYSVSREKKESFPLTVTSAQKNPTAFYLCASSIGTSGGAYEQYFGPGTRLTVT.

This chain uses TRBV30 with TRBJ2-7, with 10 positions matching TRBD1. Germline CDR1 and CDR2: GTSNPN and SVGIG (reference sequence). The CDR3 has 14 residues. V lost 1 base, J lost 5 bases, and 5 bases stayed unmatched. CDR3 residues: CAWSGGTGADEQYF. The CDR3, as DNA: TGTGCCTGGAGTGGCGGGACAGGGGCAGACGAGCAGTACTTC. Full variable domain (outside the CDR3, taken from reference TRBV30 and TRBJ2-7): SQTIHQWPATLVQPVGSPLSLECTVEGTSNPNLYWYRQAAGRGLQLLFYSVGIGQISSEVPQNLSASRPQDRQFILSSKKLLLSDSGFYLCAWSGGTGADEQYFGPGTRLTVT.

This rearrangement joins TRBV6-6 to TRBJ2-7, with D tentatively TRBD1 (7 bases). Germline values: CDR1 MNHNY, CDR2 SVGAGI (reference sequence). The CDR3 contains 13 residues. The V end lost 5 bases, the J end lost 4 bases, and 12 bases lay between the germline ends. In nucleotides, the CDR3 is TGTGCCAGCAGTCCCCCAGGGGGGTACGAGCAGTACTTC. Amino acid sequence: CASSPPGGYEQYF.

The chain combines TRBV4-1 with TRBJ1-3; TRBD1 aligns across 8 bases. The CDR3 runs to 15 residues. Looked up from germline, CDR1 is MGHRA and CDR2 is YSYEKL. The V and J ends lost 4 bases and 4 bases, in that order; junction bases with no gene match: 6. CDR3 loop: CASSPDRAAGNTIYF. CDR3 DNA sequence: TGCGCCAGCAGCCCGGACAGGGCGGCGGGAAACACCATATATTTT.

This clone was counted only a few times. V is TRBV7-2 and J is TRBJ2-7, with D maybe TRBD2 (5 bases). The CDR3 spans 14 residues. Trimming stripped 1 base from V and 7 bases from J, with 14 bases between. Germline V gene data show CDR1 as SGHTA and CDR2 as FQGNSA. The CDR3 sequence is CASSLGAFPGEQYF. CDR3 coding DNA: TGTGCCAGCAGCTTAGGGGCGTTTCCGGGGGAGCAGTACTTC.

V is TRBV27 and J is TRBJ2-5; 9 bases align to TRBD2. V lost 5 bases, J lost 3 bases, and 13 bases stayed unmatched. Germline loops: CDR1 MNHEY, CDR2 SMNVEV (reference sequence). This CDR3 has 17 residues. The CDR3 bases are TGTGCCAGCAGTCCCACTTTTAGCGGGAGATTCGAAGAGACCCAGTACTTC. This sequence encodes CASSPTFSGRFEETQYF.

CDR3 sequence reads: CASSPFEGRGGYTF. The CDR3 bases are TGTGCCAGCAGTCCATTCGAGGGCAGGGGCGGCTACACCTTC. V is TRBV2 and J is TRBJ1-2; TRBD1 is a possible D gene (6 bases). The V end was cut by 5 bases, the J end by 8 bases, with 18 bases between. Germline V CDR1 and CDR2: SNHLY, FYNNEI. The CDR3 runs to 14 residues.

The gene calls are TRBV18 and TRBJ1-1; D is possibly TRBD1 (5 bases). Germline CDR1 KGHSH, CDR2 LQKENI. Trimming took 4 bases from V and 5 from J, leaving 11 bases between them. This CDR3 comprises 13 residues. The CDR3 region is CASSHGAGTEAFF. CDR3 nucleotide sequence: TGTGCCAGCTCACATGGGGCGGGGACTGAAGCTTTCTTT.

The rearrangement uses TRBV2 and TRBJ2-7, with D unresolved. This CDR3 is 14 amino acids long. Trimming left V 1 base short and J 3 bases short, with 10 bases between. Germline-derived CDR1 and CDR2 are SNHLY and FYNNEI. For the CDR3, the DNA is TGTGCCAGCAGTGAAGAAGTATCCTACTACGAGCAGTACTTC. Its translation is CASSEEVSYYEQYF.

The chain has TRBV19 and TRBJ1-1; 10 nucleotides align to TRBD1. The trim removed 2 bases at V and 3 bases at J, leaving 3 bases unmatched. CDR3 length: 15 residues. The V gene's germline CDR1 is LNHDA and CDR2 SQIVND (reference sequence). The CDR3: CASSIPGTGDTEAFF. The CDR3 DNA follows: TGTGCCAGTAGTATACCCGGGACAGGGGACACTGAAGCTTTCTTT. The full variable domain, its missing parts supplied by reference TRBV19 and TRBJ1-1, is DGGITQSPKYLFRKEGQNVTLSCEQNLNHDAMYWYRQDPGQGLRLIYYSQIVNDFQKGDIAEGYSVSREKKESFPLTVTSAQKNPTAFYLCASSIPGTGDTEAFFGQGTRLTVV.

CDR3 protein: CASSLQSSGSYEQYF. CDR3 coding DNA: TGCGCCAGCAGCTTACAGTCTAGCGGGAGTTACGAGCAGTACTTC. V and J are TRBV5-1 and TRBJ2-7, with TRBD2 matching 10 bases. Unmatched junction bases numbered 6, after V lost 2 bases and J lost 4 bases. The CDR3 runs to 15 residues. The germline CDR1 and CDR2 sequences are SGHRS and YFSETQ. Looking up the rest from reference TRBV5-1 and TRBJ2-7 gives the full variable domain: KAGVTQTPRYLIKTRGQQVTLSCSPISGHRSVSWYQQTPGQGLQFLFEYFSETQRNKGNFPGRFSGRQFSNSRSEMNVSTLELGDSALYLCASSLQSSGSYEQYFGPGTRLTVT.